This T cell receptor beta chain was sequenced in a study of metastatic and nonmetastatic thyroid tumors. No treatment of any kind had been given to any patient before thyroid surgery. TCRdb recomputed clones from the PCR reads via MiXCR. The profile shows 15,000 to 20,000 clones, over 20% of them singletons. CDR1 and CDR2 (germline): GTSNPN, SVGIG (reference sequence). The V end lost 2 bases, the J end lost 7 bases, and 15 bases lay between the germline ends. The CDR3 extends over 13 amino acids. In its sample, this clone was seen many times. Other DNA sequences of this sample code for an identical CDR3.

The chain links TRBV30 to TRBJ2-7; D may match TRBD1 or TRBD2 (6 bases each). Sequences were obtained from tumor tissue. The TCR comes from a male donor with papillary thyroid cancer or a benign thyroid nodule (not recorded which). Some clones in this sample may be carry-over from other donors' samples. CDR3 nucleotides: TGTGCCTGGAGTCGGGGGCAGCTAGGGGAGCAGTACTTC. Amino acids: CAWSRGQLGEQYF.